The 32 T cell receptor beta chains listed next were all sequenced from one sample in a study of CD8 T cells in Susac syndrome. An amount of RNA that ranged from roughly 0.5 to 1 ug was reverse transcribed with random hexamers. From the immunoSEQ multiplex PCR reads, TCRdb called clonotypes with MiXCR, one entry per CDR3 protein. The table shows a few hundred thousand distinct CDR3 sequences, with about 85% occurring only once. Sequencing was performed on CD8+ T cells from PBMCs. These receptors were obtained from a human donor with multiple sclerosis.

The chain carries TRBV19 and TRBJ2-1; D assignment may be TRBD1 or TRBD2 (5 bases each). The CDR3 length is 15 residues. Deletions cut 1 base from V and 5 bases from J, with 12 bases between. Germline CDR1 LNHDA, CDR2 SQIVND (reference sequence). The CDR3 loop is CASSIVSGQNNEQFF. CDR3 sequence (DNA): TGTGCCAGTAGTATAGTTTCGGGGCAAAACAATGAGCAGTTCTTC.

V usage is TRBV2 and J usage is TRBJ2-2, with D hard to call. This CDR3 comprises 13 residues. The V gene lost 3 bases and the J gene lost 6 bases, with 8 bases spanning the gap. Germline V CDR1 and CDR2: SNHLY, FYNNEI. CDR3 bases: TGTGCCAGCAGTGACAGCCGGTCCGGGGAGCTGTTTTTT. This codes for CASSDSRSGELFF.

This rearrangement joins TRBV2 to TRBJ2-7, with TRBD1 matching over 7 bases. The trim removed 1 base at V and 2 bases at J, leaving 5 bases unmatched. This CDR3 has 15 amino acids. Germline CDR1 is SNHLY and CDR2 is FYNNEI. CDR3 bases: TGTGCCAGCAGTGAAGGGGACAGTAAAGCCTACGAGCAGTACTTC. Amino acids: CASSEGDSKAYEQYF. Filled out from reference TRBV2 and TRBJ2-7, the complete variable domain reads EPEVTQTPSHQVTQMGQEVILRCVPISNHLYFYWYRQILGQKVEFLVSFYNNEISEKSEIFDDQFSVERPDGSNFTLKIRSTKLEDSAMYFCASSEGDSKAYEQYFGPGTRLTVT.

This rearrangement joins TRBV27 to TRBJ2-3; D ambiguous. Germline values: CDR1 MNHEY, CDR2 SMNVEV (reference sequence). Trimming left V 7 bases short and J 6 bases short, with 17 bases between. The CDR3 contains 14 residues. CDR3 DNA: TGTGCCAGCATGGGCCTCGACAACTGGGATACGCAGTATTTT. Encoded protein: CASMGLDNWDTQYF.

The CDR3 DNA is TGCAGTGCTAGAGATTTGGATTACGAGCAGTACTTC. Protein: CSARDLDYEQYF. The gene calls are TRBV20-1 and TRBJ2-7; D unclear. Germline CDR1 is DFQATT and CDR2 is SNEGSKA (reference sequence). The CDR3 runs to 12 residues. Deletions cut 0 bases from V and 4 bases from J, with 7 bases between.

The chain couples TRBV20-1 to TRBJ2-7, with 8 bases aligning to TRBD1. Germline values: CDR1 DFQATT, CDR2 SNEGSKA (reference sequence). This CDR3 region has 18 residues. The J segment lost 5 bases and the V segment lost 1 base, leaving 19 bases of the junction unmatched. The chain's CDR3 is CSARGTGGRSLGKDEQYF. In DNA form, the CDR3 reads TGCAGTGCTAGAGGAACAGGGGGTCGTTCTTTGGGCAAGGACGAGCAGTACTTC.

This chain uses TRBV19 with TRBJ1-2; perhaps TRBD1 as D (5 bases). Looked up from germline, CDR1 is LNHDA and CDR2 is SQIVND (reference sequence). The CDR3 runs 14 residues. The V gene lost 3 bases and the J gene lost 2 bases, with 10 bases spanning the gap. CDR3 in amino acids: CASSIRQGNYGYTF. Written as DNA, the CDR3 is TGTGCCAGTAGTATTCGCCAGGGAAACTATGGCTACACCTTC.

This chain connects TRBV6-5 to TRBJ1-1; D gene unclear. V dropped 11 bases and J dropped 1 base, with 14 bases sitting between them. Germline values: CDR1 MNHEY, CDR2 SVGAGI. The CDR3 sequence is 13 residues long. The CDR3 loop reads CARGSGGNTEAFF. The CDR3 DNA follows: TGTGCCCGCGGGTCCGGTGGGAACACTGAAGCTTTCTTT.

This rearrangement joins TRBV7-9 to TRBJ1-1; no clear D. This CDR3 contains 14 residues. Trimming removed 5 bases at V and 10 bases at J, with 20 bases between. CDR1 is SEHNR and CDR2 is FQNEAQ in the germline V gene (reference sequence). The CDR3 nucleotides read TGTGCCAGCAGCATATCGCCGGGCCGCCGAGTAGCTTTCTTT. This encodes CASSISPGRRVAFF.

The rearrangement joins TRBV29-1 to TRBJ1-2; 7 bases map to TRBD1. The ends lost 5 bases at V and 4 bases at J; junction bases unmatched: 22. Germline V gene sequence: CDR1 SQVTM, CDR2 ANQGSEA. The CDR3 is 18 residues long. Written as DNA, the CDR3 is TGCAGCGTTATCCCGGACGGGGACAGCACGATCGTCGGCTATGGCTACACCTTC. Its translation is CSVIPDGDSTIVGYGYTF.

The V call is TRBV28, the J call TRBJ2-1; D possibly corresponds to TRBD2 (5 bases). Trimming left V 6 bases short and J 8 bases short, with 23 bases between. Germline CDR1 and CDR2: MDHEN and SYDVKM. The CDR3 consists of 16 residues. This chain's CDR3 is CASSGRRATLGHEQFF. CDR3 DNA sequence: TGTGCCAGCAGCGGACGGCGGGCCACGCTAGGACATGAGCAGTTCTTC.

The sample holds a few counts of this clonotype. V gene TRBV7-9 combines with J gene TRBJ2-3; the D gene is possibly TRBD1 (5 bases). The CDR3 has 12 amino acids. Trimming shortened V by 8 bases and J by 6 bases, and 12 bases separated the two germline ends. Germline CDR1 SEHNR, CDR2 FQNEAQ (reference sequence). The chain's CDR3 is CASQTGVDTQYF. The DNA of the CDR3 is TGTGCCAGCCAAACAGGAGTGGATACGCAGTATTTT.

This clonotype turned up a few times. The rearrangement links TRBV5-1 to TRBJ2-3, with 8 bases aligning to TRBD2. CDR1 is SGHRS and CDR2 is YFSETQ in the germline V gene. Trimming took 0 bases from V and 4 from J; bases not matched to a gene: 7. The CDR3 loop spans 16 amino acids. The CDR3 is CASSLGAGEGADTQYF. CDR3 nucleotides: TGCGCCAGCAGCTTGGGAGCGGGAGAAGGGGCAGATACGCAGTATTTT.

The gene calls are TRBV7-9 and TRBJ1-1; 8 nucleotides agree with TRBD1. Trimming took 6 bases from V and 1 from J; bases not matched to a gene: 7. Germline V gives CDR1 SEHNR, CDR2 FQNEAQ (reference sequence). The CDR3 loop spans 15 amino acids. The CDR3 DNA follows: TGTGCCAGCAGTATCCGGACAGGGCAGAACACTGAAGCTTTCTTT. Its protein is CASSIRTGQNTEAFF.

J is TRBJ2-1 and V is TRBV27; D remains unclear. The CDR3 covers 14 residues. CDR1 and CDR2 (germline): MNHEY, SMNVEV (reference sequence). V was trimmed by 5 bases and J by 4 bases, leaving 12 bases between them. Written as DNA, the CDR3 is TGTGCCAGCAGTCCAGAACCGAGTTACAATGAGCAGTTCTTC. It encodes CASSPEPSYNEQFF.

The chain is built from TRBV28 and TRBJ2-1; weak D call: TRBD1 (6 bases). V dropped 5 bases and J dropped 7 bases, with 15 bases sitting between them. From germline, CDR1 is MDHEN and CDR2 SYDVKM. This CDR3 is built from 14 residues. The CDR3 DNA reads TGTGCCAGCAGTCTTTATACAGGGCGGAATGAGCAGTTCTTC. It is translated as CASSLYTGRNEQFF.

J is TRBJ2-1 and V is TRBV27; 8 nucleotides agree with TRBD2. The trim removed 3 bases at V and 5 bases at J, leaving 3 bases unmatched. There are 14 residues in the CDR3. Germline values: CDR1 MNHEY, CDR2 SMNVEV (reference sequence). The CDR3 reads CASSLGLGDNEQFF. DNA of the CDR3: TGTGCCAGCAGTTTGGGACTAGGAGACAATGAGCAGTTCTTC.

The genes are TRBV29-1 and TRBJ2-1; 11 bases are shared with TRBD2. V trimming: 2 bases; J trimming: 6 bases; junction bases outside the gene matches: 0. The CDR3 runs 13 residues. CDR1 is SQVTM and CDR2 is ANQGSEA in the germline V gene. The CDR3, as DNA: TGCAGCGTTGAACTAGCGGGAGGCAATGAGCAGTTCTTC. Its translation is CSVELAGGNEQFF.

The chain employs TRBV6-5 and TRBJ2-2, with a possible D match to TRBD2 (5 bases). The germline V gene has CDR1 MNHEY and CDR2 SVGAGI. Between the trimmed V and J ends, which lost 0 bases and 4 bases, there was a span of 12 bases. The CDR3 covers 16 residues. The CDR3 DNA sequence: TGTGCCAGCAGTTACTCGTTCGGGGTTGGCACCGGGGAGCTGTTTTTT. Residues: CASSYSFGVGTGELFF.

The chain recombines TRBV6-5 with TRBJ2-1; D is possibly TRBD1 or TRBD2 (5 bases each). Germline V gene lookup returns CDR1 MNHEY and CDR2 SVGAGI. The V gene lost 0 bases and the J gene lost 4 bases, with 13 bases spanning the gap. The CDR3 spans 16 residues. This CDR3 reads CASSYSLARGYNEQFF. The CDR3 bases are TGTGCCAGCAGTTACTCACTCGCGAGGGGATACAATGAGCAGTTCTTC.

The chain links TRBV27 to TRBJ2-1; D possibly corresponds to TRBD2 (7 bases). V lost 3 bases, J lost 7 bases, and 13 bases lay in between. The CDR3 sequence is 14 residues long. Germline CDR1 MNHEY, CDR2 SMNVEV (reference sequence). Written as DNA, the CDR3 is TGTGCCAGCAGTTTTGGGGGGGCTGGGAATGAGCAGTTCTTC. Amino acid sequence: CASSFGGAGNEQFF.

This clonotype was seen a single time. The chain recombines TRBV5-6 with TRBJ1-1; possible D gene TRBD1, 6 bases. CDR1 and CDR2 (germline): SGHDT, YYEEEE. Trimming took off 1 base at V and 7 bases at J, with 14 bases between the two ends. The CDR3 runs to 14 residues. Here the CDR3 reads CASSLFSGQHEAFF. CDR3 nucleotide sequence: TGTGCCAGCAGCTTGTTTAGCGGACAGCATGAAGCTTTCTTT.

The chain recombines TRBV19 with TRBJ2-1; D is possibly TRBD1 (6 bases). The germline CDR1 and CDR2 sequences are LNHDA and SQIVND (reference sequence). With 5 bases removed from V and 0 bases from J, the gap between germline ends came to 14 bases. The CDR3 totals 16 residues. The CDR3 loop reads CASSPLRDTSYNEQFF. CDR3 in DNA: TGTGCCAGTAGTCCCCTCCGGGACACCTCCTACAATGAGCAGTTCTTC.

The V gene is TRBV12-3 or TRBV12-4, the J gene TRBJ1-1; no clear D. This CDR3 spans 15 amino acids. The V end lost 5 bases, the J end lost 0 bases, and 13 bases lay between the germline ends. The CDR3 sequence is CASSSLELLNTEAFF. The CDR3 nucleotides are TGTGCCAGCAGTAGCCTCGAACTATTGAACACTGAAGCTTTCTTT.

The CDR3 protein is CSVERSTSGLNTGELFF. CDR3 bases: TGCAGCGTTGAACGCTCGACTAGCGGACTGAACACCGGGGAGCTGTTTTTT. The chain recombines TRBV29-1 with TRBJ2-2; TRBD2 agrees at 9 bases. Germline lookup yields CDR1 SQVTM and CDR2 ANQGSEA. The V gene end was trimmed by 2 bases and the J gene end by 1 base; junction bases not matched to a gene: 8. This CDR3 has 17 amino acids.

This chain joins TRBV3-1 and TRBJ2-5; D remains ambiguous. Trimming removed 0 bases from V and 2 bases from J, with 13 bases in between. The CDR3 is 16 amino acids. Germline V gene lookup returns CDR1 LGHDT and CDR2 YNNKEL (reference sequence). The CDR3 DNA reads TGTGCCAGCAGCCAAGAGCATAGGAGTTTACAAGAGACCCAGTACTTC. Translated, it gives CASSQEHRSLQETQYF.

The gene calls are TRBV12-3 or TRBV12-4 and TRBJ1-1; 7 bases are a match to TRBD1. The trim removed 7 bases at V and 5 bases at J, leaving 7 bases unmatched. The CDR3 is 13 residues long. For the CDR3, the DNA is TGTGCCAGCACTTTGGGGACAGCTACTGAAGCTTTCTTT. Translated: CASTLGTATEAFF.

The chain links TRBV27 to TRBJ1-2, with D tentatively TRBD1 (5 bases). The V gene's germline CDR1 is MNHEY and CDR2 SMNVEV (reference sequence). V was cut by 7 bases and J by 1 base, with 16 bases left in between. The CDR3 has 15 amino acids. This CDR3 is CASTGGSVDNYGYTF. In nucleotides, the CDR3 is TGTGCCAGCACCGGGGGATCGGTTGATAACTATGGCTACACCTTC.

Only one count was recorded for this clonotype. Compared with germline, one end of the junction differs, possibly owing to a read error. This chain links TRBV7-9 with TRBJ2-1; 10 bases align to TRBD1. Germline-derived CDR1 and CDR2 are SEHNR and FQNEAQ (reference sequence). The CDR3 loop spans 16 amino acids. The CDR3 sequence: CASSSAGTGVGNEQLF. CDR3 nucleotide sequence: TGTGCCAGCAGCTCCGCCGGGACAGGGGTAGGGAATGAGCAGCTCTTC. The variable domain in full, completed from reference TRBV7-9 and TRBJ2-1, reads DTGVSQNPRHKITKRGQNVTFRCDPISEHNRLYWYRQTLGQGPEFLTYFQNEAQLEKSRLLSDRFSAERPKGSFSTLEIQRTEQGDSAMYLCASSSAGTGVGNEQLFGPGTRLTVL.

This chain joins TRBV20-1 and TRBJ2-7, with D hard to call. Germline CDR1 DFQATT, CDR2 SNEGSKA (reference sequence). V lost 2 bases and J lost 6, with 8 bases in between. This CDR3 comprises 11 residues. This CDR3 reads CSARWSGEQYF. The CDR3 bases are TGCAGTGCTAGATGGTCGGGCGAGCAGTACTTC.

The CDR3 bases are TGTGCCAGCAGCCAGATGGCAGGGAACTCCTACGAGCAGTACTTC. Translation: CASSQMAGNSYEQYF. The chain combines TRBV13 with TRBJ2-7; a weak D match, TRBD1 (5 bases). Looked up from germline, CDR1 is PRHDT and CDR2 is FYEKMQ (reference sequence). The CDR3 has 15 residues. The ends were cut back, 5 bases at V and 0 bases at J, with 14 bases in the middle.

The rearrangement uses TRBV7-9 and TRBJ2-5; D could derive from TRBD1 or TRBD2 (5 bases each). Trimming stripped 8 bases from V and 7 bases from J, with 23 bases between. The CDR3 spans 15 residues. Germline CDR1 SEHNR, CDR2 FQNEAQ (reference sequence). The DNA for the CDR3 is TGTGCCAGCCGTTGGGGCCCCGCGGGCTCGGGGACCCAGTACTTC. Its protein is CASRWGPAGSGTQYF.